The rows below give T cell receptor beta chains drawn from one sample of a study of T cells after yellow fever vaccination. MiXCR, run by TCRdb on the 5' RACE reads, gives a single entry per CDR3 protein. The table lists a few hundred thousand distinct CDR3 sequences, 12% of them singletons. The sequences come from CD4+ T cells sorted from PBMCs, collected 15 days after the yellow fever booster vaccination. Every receptor here comes from a man aged 18 to 30 who received the YFV17D yellow fever vaccine. Each CDR3 is given with its conserved first and last residue. A D gene is named only where the DNA matches it firmly. Clone size, where shown, is once, few, many, or a class for clones that have expanded.

>NA|TRBV29-1|few|TRBJ1-6
CSVRGQGNSPLHF
TGCAGCGTTCGGGGGCAAGGAAATTCACCCCTCCACTTT
>NA|TRBV3-1|many|TRBJ1-4
CASSLSGGPNEKLFF
TGTGCCAGCAGCCTCTCCGGGGGACCTAATGAAAAACTGTTTTTT
>NA|TRBV7-7|NA|TRBJ2-2
CASSPEFGELFF
TGTGCTAGCAGCCCCGAGTTCGGGGAGCTGTTTTTT
>NA|TRBV6-2/TRBV6-3|few|TRBJ1-4
CASSSPSRGATNEKLFF
TGTGCCAGCAGTTCGCCTTCCAGGGGAGCAACTAATGAAAAACTGTTTTTT
>NA|TRBV28|few|TRBJ1-1
CASRSFYTEAFF
TGTGCCAGCAGGTCGTTTTACACTGAAGCTTTCTTT
>TRBD1|TRBV20-1|NA|TRBJ1-5
CSASQGGLVGNQPQHF
TGCAGTGCTAGCCAGGGGGGCCTCGTCGGCAATCAGCCCCAGCATTTT
>NA|TRBV7-2|NA|TRBJ2-3
CASSLDSYTQYF
TGTGCCAGCAGCTTGGACAGCTACACGCAGTATTTT
>TRBD1|TRBV7-2|NA|TRBJ2-7
CASSARDRGLRYF
TGTGCCAGCAGCGCCCGGGACAGGGGCCTCCGGTACTTC
>NA|TRBV29-1|many|TRBJ2-3
CSVAIWGASTDTQYF
TGCAGCGTTGCGATATGGGGGGCGAGCACAGATACGCAGTATTTT
>NA|TRBV2|NA|TRBJ1-1
CASSEEARGTTKAFF
TGTGCCAGCAGTGAAGAAGCCCGCGGGACAACAAAAGCTTTCTTT
>NA|TRBV4-3|many|TRBJ2-7
CASSQGQQYEQYF
TGCGCCAGCAGCCAAGGACAACAATACGAGCAGTACTTC
>NA|TRBV6-6|NA|TRBJ2-4
CASSYSASRTNIQYF
TGTGCCAGCAGTTACTCGGCCAGTAGGACAAACATTCAGTACTTC
>NA|TRBV7-9|NA|TRBJ1-3
CARRGVSGNTIYF
TGTGCCAGACGGGGGGTCTCTGGAAACACCATATATTTT
>NA|TRBV5-1|NA|TRBJ1-3
CASSQNNRISGNTIYF
TGCGCCAGCAGCCAAAATAACAGGATCTCTGGAAACACCATATATTTT
>NA|TRBV12-3/TRBV12-4|NA|TRBJ1-2
CASSDAGTFRGYTF
TGTGCCAGCAGTGACGCCGGGACCTTTCGCGGCTACACCTTC
>NA|TRBV14|NA|TRBJ1-1
CASSLMRVTEAFF
TGTGCCAGCAGCCTCATGAGGGTCACTGAAGCTTTCTTT
>NA|TRBV7-2|few|TRBJ2-7
CASSLDGFHEQYF
TGTGCCAGCAGCTTAGACGGATTCCACGAGCAGTACTTC
>NA|TRBV28|NA|TRBJ2-1
CASRIPGQEQFF
TGTGCCAGCAGGATCCCGGGACAAGAGCAGTTCTTC
>NA|TRBV6-4|NA|TRBJ1-5
CASSEYQGGQPQHF
TGTGCCAGCAGTGAGTACCAAGGAGGTCAGCCCCAGCATTTT
>NA|TRBV7-3|few|TRBJ2-3
CASSFRPTDTQYF
TGTGCCAGCAGCTTCCGTCCCACAGATACGCAGTATTTT
>TRBD1|TRBV12-3/TRBV12-4|NA|TRBJ1-6
CASTVPSDRPKAQGVSPLHF
TGTGCCAGCACAGTCCCCTCGGACAGGCCCAAGGCCCAGGGAGTTTCACCCCTCCACTTT
>NA|TRBV6-5|few|TRBJ2-7
CASSQAGAEQYF
TGTGCCAGCAGTCAGGCGGGGGCTGAGCAGTACTTC
>TRBD1|TRBV5-1|few|TRBJ2-1
CASSWYDRASNEQFF
TGCGCCAGCAGCTGGTACGACAGGGCAAGCAATGAGCAGTTCTTC
>TRBD1|TRBV7-3|few|TRBJ2-3
CASSQGTGGNTQYF
TGTGCCAGCAGCCAGGGGACAGGGGGTAATACGCAGTATTTT
>NA|TRBV18|few|TRBJ2-1
CASSQGPYNEQFF
TGTGCCAGCAGCCAAGGACCGTACAATGAGCAGTTCTTC
>TRBD1|TRBV6-2/TRBV6-3|NA|TRBJ1-1
CASSPHGTAEAFF
TGTGCCAGCAGTCCACACGGGACAGCTGAAGCTTTCTTT
>NA|TRBV7-3|medium-sized|TRBJ2-2
CASRPSRGNTGELFF
TGTGCCAGCAGGCCGTCCAGGGGGAACACCGGGGAGCTGTTTTTT
>TRBD1|TRBV6-2/TRBV6-3|few|TRBJ2-3
CASSPYGTGMRTDTQYF
TGTGCCAGCTCCCCCTACGGGACAGGGATGCGCACAGATACGCAGTATTTT
>NA|TRBV18|NA|TRBJ2-1
CASSQVYIHEQFF
TGTGCCAGCTCACAGGTTTACATACATGAGCAGTTCTTC
>NA|TRBV20-1|NA|TRBJ1-2
CSARDRAYGYTF
TGCAGTGCTAGAGATAGGGCCTATGGCTACACCTTC
>NA|TRBV3-1|NA|TRBJ2-7
CASSQDLTRGYEQYF
TGTGCCAGCAGCCAAGATTTAACCCGGGGCTACGAGCAGTACTTC
>TRBD2|TRBV5-5|few|TRBJ2-1
CASSVLAGSNNEQFF
TGTGCCAGCAGCGTTTTAGCGGGGTCGAACAATGAGCAGTTCTTC
>NA|TRBV7-9|few|TRBJ2-1
CASSRDRSSYNEQFF
TGTGCCAGCAGCCGGGACCGAAGCTCCTACAATGAGCAGTTCTTC
>TRBD1|TRBV20-1|few|TRBJ2-1
CSARDATGGRASSYNEQFF
TGCAGTGCTAGAGATGCGACAGGGGGCCGCGCCAGCTCCTACAATGAGCAGTTCTTC
>TRBD1|TRBV6-2/TRBV6-3|few|TRBJ1-5
CASSSGTGRIQPQHF
TGTGCCAGCAGTTCTGGGACAGGGAGGATTCAGCCCCAGCATTTT
>NA|TRBV29-1|NA|TRBJ1-1
CSVGPTYGFDTEAFF
TGCAGCGTTGGGCCTACTTATGGGTTCGACACTGAAGCTTTCTTT
>TRBD1|TRBV7-9|few|TRBJ1-1
CASSHRDRGNTEAFF
TGTGCCAGCAGCCACCGGGACAGGGGTAACACTGAAGCTTTCTTT
>NA|TRBV6-6|few|TRBJ2-1
CASSWQGFEQFF
TGTGCCAGCAGTTGGCAGGGGTTTGAGCAGTTCTTC
>TRBD2|TRBV7-2|NA|TRBJ2-2
CASSLDRLAGMFF
TGTGCCAGCAGCTTAGATCGCCTAGCGGGCATGTTTTTT
>NA|TRBV4-2|few|TRBJ2-5
CASSQRLGPLTQYF
TGTGCCAGCAGCCAGAGACTAGGGCCCCTGACCCAGTACTTC
>NA|TRBV7-9|few|TRBJ1-2
CASSGFFYGYTF
TGTGCCAGCTCTGGGTTTTTCTATGGCTACACCTTC
>TRBD1|TRBV6-5|few|TRBJ1-2
CASRQDRVGGYTF
TGTGCCAGCAGACAGGACAGGGTCGGGGGCTACACCTTC
>NA|TRBV4-3|few|TRBJ1-6
CASSQEQGPGNSPLHF
TGCGCCAGCAGCCAGGAACAGGGCCCAGGGAATTCACCCCTCCACTTT
>NA|TRBV9|NA|TRBJ2-7
CASSFSSSSYEQYF
TGTGCCAGCAGCTTTTCTAGTAGCTCCTACGAGCAGTACTTC
>NA|TRBV6-1|NA|TRBJ2-7
CASTPPEYYGQYF
TGTGCCAGCACACCTCCGGAGTACTACGGACAGTACTTC
>NA|TRBV5-1|few|TRBJ1-1
CASSLAVGLNTEAFF
TGCGCCAGCAGCTTGGCCGTAGGTCTGAACACTGAAGCTTTCTTT
>TRBD1|TRBV5-5|NA|TRBJ1-5
CASSRTGSYSNQPQHF
TGTGCCAGCAGCCGGACAGGGAGTTATAGCAATCAGCCCCAGCATTTT
>TRBD1|TRBV10-3|many|TRBJ2-3
CAISLTGTGGADTQYF
TGTGCCATCAGCCTTACCGGGACAGGGGGCGCAGATACGCAGTATTTT
>TRBD1|TRBV5-1|NA|TRBJ2-2
CASGQGANTGELFF
TGCGCATCGGGACAGGGAGCGAACACCGGGGAGCTGTTTTTT
>TRBD1|TRBV10-2|NA|TRBJ1-1
CASRLSGGNTEAFF
TGCGCCAGCAGGCTCTCAGGGGGGAACACTGAAGCTTTCTTT
>NA|TRBV30|few|TRBJ1-1
CAWSPMGDLRPSAFF
TGTGCCTGGAGCCCAATGGGGGATCTAAGGCCCTCCGCTTTCTTT
>NA|TRBV2|NA|TRBJ1-2
CASSESGVYGYTF
TGTGCCAGCAGTGAATCAGGGGTCTATGGCTACACCTTC
>TRBD2|TRBV5-1|NA|TRBJ2-4
CASSLERDSKNIQYF
TGCGCCAGCAGCTTGGAGCGGGATTCGAAAAACATTCAGTACTTC
>NA|TRBV9|many|TRBJ2-5
CASSVALEETQYF
TGTGCCAGCAGCGTAGCTTTGGAGGAGACCCAGTACTTC
>NA|TRBV20-1|few|TRBJ2-5
CSAPSRGQETQYF
TGCAGTGCCCCCAGTCGGGGACAAGAGACCCAGTACTTC